This passage covers 5 T cell receptor beta chains from one sample sequenced in a study of CD8 T cells in ankylosing spondylitis. Via MiXCR, TCRdb re-called the 5' RACE reads, giving one row per CDR3 protein. This table has 290,000 or so distinct CDR3 sequences, less than 25% appearing once. The specimen sequenced was blood, either unsorted or a sorted T cell fraction (not recorded which). The receptors derive from a female donor with ankylosing spondylitis or in good health (not recorded which).

As regards this clonotype: A single base separates this from a much larger clone, so it may be a read error. This chain joins TRBV20-1 and TRBJ2-1, with 7 nucleotides matching TRBD2. CDR1 is DFQATT and CDR2 is SNEGSKA in the germline V gene (reference sequence). CDR3 length: 17 residues. The CDR3 reads CCARVVLRGRLHNEQFF. The CDR3, as DNA: TGCTGTGCTAGAGTCGTACTTCGCGGGAGACTTCACAATGAGCAGTTCTTC.

This clonotype has only a few counts. One junction end disagrees with the germline gene, perhaps due to a read error. The rearrangement links TRBV4-3 to TRBJ2-2; D is unresolved. The CDR3 runs 14 residues. Germline assignment: CDR1 LGHNA and CDR2 YSLEER. The CDR3 coding sequence is TGCGCCAGCAGCCATAGTTCCAACATCGGGGAGCTGTTTTTT. Protein product: CASSHSSNIGELFF.

This clonotype was counted at least ten times. The J gene is TRBJ1-5, the V gene TRBV20-1; 10 nucleotides match TRBD1. J gave up 6 bases and V 5 bases, and 10 bases lay outside the gene matches. Germline V lookup: CDR1 DFQATT, CDR2 SNEGSKA (reference sequence). There are 15 residues in the CDR3. DNA of the CDR3: TGCAGTGCTCCGGGACAGGGGAGGTTGGGTCAGCCCCAGCATTTT. Translation gives CSAPGQGRLGQPQHF.

The rearrangement uses TRBV29-1 and TRBJ1-2, with D unresolved. The ends were cut back, 7 bases at V and 11 bases at J, with 14 bases in the middle. The germline gives CDR1 SQVTM, CDR2 ANQGSEA. CDR3 size: 10 residues. CDR3 DNA sequence: TGCAGCGCAGAAGAGGGTTGGTACACCTTC. Amino acid sequence: CSAEEGWYTF.

This clonotype was seen a few times. V gene TRBV24-1 combines with J gene TRBJ1-5, with D maybe TRBD1 (6 bases). V lost 7 bases to trimming and J lost 6 bases, with 15 bases between them. The CDR3 sequence is 14 residues long. Germline assignment: CDR1 KGHDR and CDR2 SFDVKD. CDR3: CATSGGRGGQPQHF. DNA of the CDR3: TGTGCCACCAGCGGGGGAAGGGGGGGTCAGCCCCAGCATTTT.